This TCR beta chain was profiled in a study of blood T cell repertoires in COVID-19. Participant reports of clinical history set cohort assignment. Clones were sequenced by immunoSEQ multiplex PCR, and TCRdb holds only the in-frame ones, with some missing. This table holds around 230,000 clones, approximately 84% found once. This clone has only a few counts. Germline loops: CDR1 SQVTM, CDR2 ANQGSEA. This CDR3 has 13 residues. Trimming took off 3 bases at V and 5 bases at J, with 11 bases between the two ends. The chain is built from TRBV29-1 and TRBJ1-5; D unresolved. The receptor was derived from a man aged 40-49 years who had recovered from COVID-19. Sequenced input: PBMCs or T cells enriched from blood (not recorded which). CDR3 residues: CSVDPGGHQPQHF. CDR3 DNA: TGCAGCGTTGATCCCGGCGGGCATCAGCCCCAGCATTTT.